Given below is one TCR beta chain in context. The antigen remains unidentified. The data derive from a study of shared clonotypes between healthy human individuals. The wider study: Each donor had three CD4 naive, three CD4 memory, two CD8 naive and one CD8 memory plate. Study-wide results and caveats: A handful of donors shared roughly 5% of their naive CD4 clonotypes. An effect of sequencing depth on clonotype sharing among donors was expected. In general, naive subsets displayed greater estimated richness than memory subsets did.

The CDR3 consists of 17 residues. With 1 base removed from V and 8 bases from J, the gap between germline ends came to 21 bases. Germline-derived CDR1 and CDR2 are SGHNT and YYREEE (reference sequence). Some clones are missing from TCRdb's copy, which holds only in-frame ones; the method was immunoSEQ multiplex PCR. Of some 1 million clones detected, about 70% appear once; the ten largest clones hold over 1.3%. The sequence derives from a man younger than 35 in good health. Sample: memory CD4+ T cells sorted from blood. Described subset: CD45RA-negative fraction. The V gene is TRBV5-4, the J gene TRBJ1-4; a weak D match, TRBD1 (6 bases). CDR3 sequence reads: CASSLSAGAGQGEKLFF. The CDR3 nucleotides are TGTGCCAGCAGCTTGTCCGCGGGGGCAGGGCAGGGGGAAAAACTGTTTTTT. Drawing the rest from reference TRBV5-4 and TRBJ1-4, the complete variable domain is ETGVTQSPTHLIKTRGQQVTLRCSSQSGHNTVSWYQQALGQGPQFIFQYYREEENGRGNFPPRFSGLQFPNYSSELNVNALELDDSALYLCASSLSAGAGQGEKLFFGSGTQLSVL.